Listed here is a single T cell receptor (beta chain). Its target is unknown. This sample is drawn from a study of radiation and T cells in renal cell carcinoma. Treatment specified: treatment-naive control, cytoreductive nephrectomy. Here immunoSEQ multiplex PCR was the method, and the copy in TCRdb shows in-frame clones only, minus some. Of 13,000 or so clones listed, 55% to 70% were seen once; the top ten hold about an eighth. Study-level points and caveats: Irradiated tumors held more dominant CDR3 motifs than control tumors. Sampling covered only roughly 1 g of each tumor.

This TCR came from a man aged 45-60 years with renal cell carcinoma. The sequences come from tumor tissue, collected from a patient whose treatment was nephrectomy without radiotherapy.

The CDR3 here is CASSFVGNPDTQYF. The CDR3 DNA is TGTGCCAGCAGCTTCGTGGGGAACCCAGATACGCAGTATTTT. The genes are TRBV5-8 and TRBJ2-3, with no clear D. The CDR3 covers 14 residues. CDR1 and CDR2 from the germline V gene are SGHTS and YDEGEE. Trimming pared 2 bases from V and 4 bases from J, leaving 11 bases between.